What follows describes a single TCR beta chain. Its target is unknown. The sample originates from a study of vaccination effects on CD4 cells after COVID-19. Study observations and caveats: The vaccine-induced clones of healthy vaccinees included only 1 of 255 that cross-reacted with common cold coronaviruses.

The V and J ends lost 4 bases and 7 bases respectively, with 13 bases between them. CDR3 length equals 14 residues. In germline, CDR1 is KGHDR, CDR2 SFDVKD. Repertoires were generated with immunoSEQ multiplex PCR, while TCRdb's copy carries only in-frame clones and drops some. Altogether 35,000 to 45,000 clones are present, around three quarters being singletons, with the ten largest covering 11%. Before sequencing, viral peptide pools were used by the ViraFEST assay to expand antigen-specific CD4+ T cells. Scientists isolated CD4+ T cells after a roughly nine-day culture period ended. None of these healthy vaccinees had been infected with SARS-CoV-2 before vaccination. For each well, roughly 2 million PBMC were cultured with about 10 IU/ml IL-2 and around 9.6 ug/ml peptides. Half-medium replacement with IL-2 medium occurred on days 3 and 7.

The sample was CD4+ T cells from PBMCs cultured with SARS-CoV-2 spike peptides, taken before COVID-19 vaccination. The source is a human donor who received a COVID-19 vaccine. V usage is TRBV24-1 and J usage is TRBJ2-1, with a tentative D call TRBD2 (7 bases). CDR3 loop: CATSERGGGNEQFF. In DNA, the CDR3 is TGTGCCACCAGTGAGAGAGGGGGGGGGAATGAGCAGTTCTTC.